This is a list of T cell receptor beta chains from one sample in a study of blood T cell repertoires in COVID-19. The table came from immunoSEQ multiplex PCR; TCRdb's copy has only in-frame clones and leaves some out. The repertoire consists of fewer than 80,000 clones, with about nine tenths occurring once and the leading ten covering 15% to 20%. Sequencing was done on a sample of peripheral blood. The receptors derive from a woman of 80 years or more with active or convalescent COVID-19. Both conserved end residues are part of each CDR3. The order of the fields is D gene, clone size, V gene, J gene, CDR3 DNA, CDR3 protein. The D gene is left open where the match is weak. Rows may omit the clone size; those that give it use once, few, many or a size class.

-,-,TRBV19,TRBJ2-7,TGTGCCAGTAGTATAGCAAAGGGGCCCTACGAGCAGTACTTC,CASSIAKGPYEQYF
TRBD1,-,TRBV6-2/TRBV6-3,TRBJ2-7,TGTGCCAGCAGTGGGACAGAAAACTCCTACGAGCAGTACTTC,CASSGTENSYEQYF
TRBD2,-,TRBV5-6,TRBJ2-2,TGTGCCAGCAGGGAAGCGGGGGGCCACACCGGGGAGCTGTTTTTT,CASREAGGHTGELFF
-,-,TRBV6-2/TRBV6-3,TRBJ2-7,TGTGCCAGCAGCTCCCCGGGGAGGGGGGCCTTTGGCGAGCAGTACTTC,CASSSPGRGAFGEQYF
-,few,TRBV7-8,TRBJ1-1,TGTGCCAGCAGCTTTACACACCCGAACACTGAAGCTTTCTTT,CASSFTHPNTEAFF
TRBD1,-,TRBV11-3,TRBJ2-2,TGTGCCAGCAGCTTAGTGGACAGGGGCACCGGGGAGCTGTTTTTT,CASSLVDRGTGELFF
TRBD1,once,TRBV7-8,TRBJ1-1,TGTGCCAGCAGCTTATTCAAGCCGGGACAGGGGAGGAACACTGAAGCTTTCTTT,CASSLFKPGQGRNTEAFF
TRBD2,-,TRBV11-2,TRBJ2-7,TGTGCCAGCAGCTTATCACGGGCGGGGGGTGGTAGTCACGAGCAGTACTTC,CASSLSRAGGGSHEQYF
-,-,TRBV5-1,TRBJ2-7,TGCGCCAGCAGCGGGGCCGGGACAGCGGGTTACGAGCAGTACTTC,CASSGAGTAGYEQYF
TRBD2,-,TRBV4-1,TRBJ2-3,TGCGCCAGCAGCCAAGATCCCGGACTAGCGGGGGTCCCGAACACAGATACGCAGTATTTT,CASSQDPGLAGVPNTDTQYF
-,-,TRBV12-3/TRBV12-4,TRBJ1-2,TGTGCCAGCAGGGCGGGGGACCGGGGGTTGACCTTC,CASRAGDRGLTF
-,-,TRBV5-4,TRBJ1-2,TGTGCCAGCTCCGTGGGGGGGGTAACTAACTATGGCTACACCTTC,CASSVGGVTNYGYTF
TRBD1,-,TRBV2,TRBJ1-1,TGTGCCAGCGGACAGGGGGGCGTAAGGGCTTTCTTT,CASGQGGVRAFF